Here is one T cell receptor (beta chain) with its context. What it binds is not known. The record originates from a study of post-analysis software for immune sequencing data. Study-wide background: There were relapsing-remitting, secondary progressive and progressive-relapsing multiple sclerosis among the disease courses included. Study findings and constraints: When patients were compared with controls, roughly five TRBV segments were more frequent, TRBV5-6, TRBV5-1 and TRBV20-1 among them.

Every TCR beta cDNA library bore unique molecular identifiers. From the PCR reads, TCRdb called clonotypes with MiXCR, one entry per CDR3 protein. The sample lists 820,000 or so distinct CDR3 sequences, 53% occurring once. The CDR3 sequence is 15 residues long. CDR1 and CDR2 from the germline V gene are MGHRA and YSYEKL. Trimming took off 1 base at V and 2 bases at J, with 6 bases between the two ends. The J gene is TRBJ2-6, the V gene TRBV4-1, with D unclear. The clonotype originates from a girl aged 5-17 years with multiple sclerosis. What was sequenced was blood. CDR3: CASSQGGTGANVLTF. CDR3 nucleotides: TGCGCCAGCAGCCAAGGAGGAACTGGGGCCAACGTCCTGACTTTC.